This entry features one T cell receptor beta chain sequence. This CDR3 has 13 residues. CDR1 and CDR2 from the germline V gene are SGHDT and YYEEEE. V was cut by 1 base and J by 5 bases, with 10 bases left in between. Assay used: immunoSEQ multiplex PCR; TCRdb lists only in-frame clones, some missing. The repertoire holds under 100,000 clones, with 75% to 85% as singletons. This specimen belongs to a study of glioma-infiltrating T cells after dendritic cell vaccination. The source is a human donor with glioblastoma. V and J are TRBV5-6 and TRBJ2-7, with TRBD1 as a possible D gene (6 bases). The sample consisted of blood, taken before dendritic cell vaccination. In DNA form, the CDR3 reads TGTGCCAGCAGCTTGTACAGGGCCGACGAGCAGTACTTC. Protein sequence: CASSLYRADEQYF.